One sample yielded the 23 T cell receptor beta chains listed below, sequenced in a study of blood T cell repertoires in COVID-19. Sequencing used immunoSEQ multiplex PCR; TCRdb keeps in-frame clones, though not all of them. Of approximately 310,000 clones listed, over 75% are singletons. Sequenced: peripheral blood. Receptor source: a man aged 45-65 years with active or convalescent COVID-19.

The CDR3 nucleotides read TGCAGCGTTCGAGACCCAGTGACAGTACAGACCCAGTACTTC. It translates to CSVRDPVTVQTQYF. The chain combines TRBV29-1 with TRBJ2-5; weak D call: TRBD1 (5 bases). The CDR3 runs 14 residues. Deletions cut 5 bases from V and 6 bases from J, with 19 bases between. The germline CDR1 and CDR2 sequences are SQVTM and ANQGSEA.

The rearrangement joins TRBV18 to TRBJ1-5, with D maybe TRBD1 (6 bases). V dropped 3 bases and J dropped 0 bases, with 9 bases sitting between them. The CDR3 spans 15 residues. CDR1 KGHSH and CDR2 LQKENI come from the germline V gene. CDR3 sequence reads: CASSPRQDSNQPQHF. The CDR3 DNA reads as TGTGCCAGCTCACCGAGACAGGATAGCAATCAGCCCCAGCATTTT.

The J gene is TRBJ2-1, the V gene TRBV7-9, with D possibly TRBD1 on 5 matching bases. The CDR3 extends over 16 amino acids. Trimming shortened V by 5 bases and J by 2 bases, and 16 bases separated the two germline ends. Germline loops: CDR1 SEHNR, CDR2 FQNEAQ (reference sequence). The CDR3 is CASSAAQGGPYNEQFF. CDR3 nucleotide sequence: TGTGCCAGCAGCGCTGCCCAGGGTGGGCCCTACAATGAGCAGTTCTTC. The variable domain in full, completed from reference TRBV7-9 and TRBJ2-1, reads DTGVSQNPRHKITKRGQNVTFRCDPISEHNRLYWYRQTLGQGPEFLTYFQNEAQLEKSRLLSDRFSAERPKGSFSTLEIQRTEQGDSAMYLCASSAAQGGPYNEQFFGPGTRLTVL.

The chain combines TRBV6-2 or TRBV6-3 with TRBJ1-5; D is undetermined. Trimming left V 6 bases short and J 5 bases short, with 11 bases between. There are 13 residues in the CDR3. Per the germline V gene, CDR1 is MNHEY and CDR2 is SVGEGT. The CDR3 region is CASSVTRDQPQHF. The CDR3 coding sequence is TGTGCCAGCAGCGTGACCCGGGATCAGCCCCAGCATTTT.

V and J are TRBV5-1 and TRBJ1-1; TRBD1 might be the D (5 bases). There are 12 residues in the CDR3. V was pared by 0 bases and J by 10 bases, with 10 bases between. From germline, CDR1 is SGHRS and CDR2 YFSETQ. For the CDR3, the DNA is TGCGCCAGCAGCTTGGTTGGGGCAGGAGCTTTCTTT. Protein sequence: CASSLVGAGAFF.

This sequence joins TRBV5-4 and TRBJ2-7; D might be TRBD1 (5 bases). V was clipped by 0 bases and J by 6 bases, with 19 bases between them. Germline lookup yields CDR1 SGHNT and CDR2 YYREEE (reference sequence). The CDR3 has 16 residues. DNA of the CDR3: TGTGCCAGCAGCTTGGACCCAGCAGGGCCAACCTCCGAGCAGTACTTC. This encodes CASSLDPAGPTSEQYF.

The CDR3 DNA reads as TGTGCCAGCTCACCAGGGAGATATCGAGAGCAGTACTTC. Its protein is CASSPGRYREQYF. The rearrangement joins TRBV18 to TRBJ2-7, with a tentative D call TRBD2 (5 bases). CDR1 KGHSH and CDR2 LQKENI come from the germline V gene. The CDR3 has 13 residues. V shed 2 bases and J shed 7 bases, with 12 bases lying between them.

This sequence joins TRBV19 and TRBJ1-2; no reliable D call. The CDR3 sequence is 16 residues long. Germline assignment: CDR1 LNHDA and CDR2 SQIVND (reference sequence). Trimming cost V 6 bases and J 2 bases, with 19 bases left between them. The CDR3 DNA sequence: TGTGCCAGTAGCGATAAGTCAGCGGTTTTCAACTATGGCTACACCTTC. Amino acids: CASSDKSAVFNYGYTF.

V gene TRBV4-3 combines with J gene TRBJ1-5, with D perhaps matching TRBD1 (5 bases). V lost 1 base, J lost 1 base, and 8 bases lay in between. The CDR3 is 15 amino acids. CDR1 is LGHNA and CDR2 is YSLEER in the germline V gene. In nucleotides, the CDR3 is TGCGCCAGCAGCCAAGTACCAGGGAGCAATCAGCCCCAGCATTTT. Its protein is CASSQVPGSNQPQHF.

In the case of this clone: The CDR3 does not close with the conserved phenylalanine or tryptophan, likely indicating a read error. The DNA is left out, because the CDR3 cannot be placed on it with certainty; the CDR3 is given as TCRdb lists it. The V gene is TRBV7-8, the J gene TRBJ2-7; the D segment call TRBD2 is taken from the table without a DNA check. The V gene's germline CDR1 is SGHVS and CDR2 FQNEAQ. The CDR3 is 18 residues long, ends included. Here the CDR3 reads CASSSSVSRVSWAGVKRA.

This rearrangement joins TRBV2 to TRBJ1-1, with 8 bases lining up with TRBD1. Germline V lookup: CDR1 SNHLY, CDR2 FYNNEI. The CDR3 has 16 amino acids. V lost 6 bases and J lost 0; bases outside the gene matches: 9. This CDR3 is CASRDRGYLMNTEAFF. The DNA of the CDR3 is TGTGCCAGCAGAGACAGGGGTTATCTCATGAACACTGAAGCTTTCTTT.

This clone was recorded a few times. V and J are TRBV7-8 and TRBJ2-7, with D unresolved. Germline V gene sequence: CDR1 SGHVS, CDR2 FQNEAQ. CDR3 length: 12 amino acids. V dropped 1 base and J dropped 4 bases, with 5 bases sitting between them. CDR3 nucleotides: TGTGCCAGCAGCTTAGTCGAGTACGAGCAGTACTTC. This sequence encodes CASSLVEYEQYF.

This clone occurred once. V gene TRBV2 combines with J gene TRBJ1-5, with 7 bases fitting TRBD1. The CDR3 has 15 amino acids. J was trimmed by 3 bases and V by 5 bases; bases with no gene match: 7. The germline gives CDR1 SNHLY, CDR2 FYNNEI. The CDR3: CASSRDRGYNQPQHF. CDR3 DNA: TGTGCCAGCAGTAGGGACAGAGGATACAATCAGCCCCAGCATTTT.

The chain joins TRBV19 to TRBJ2-1; possible D gene TRBD2, 6 bases. Trimming shortened V by 4 bases and J by 5 bases, and 9 bases separated the two germline ends. This CDR3 comprises 13 residues. The germline V gene has CDR1 LNHDA and CDR2 SQIVND (reference sequence). CDR3 sequence (DNA): TGTGCCAGTAGTACGGACTACAACAATGAGCAGTTCTTC. Translated, it gives CASSTDYNNEQFF.

The chain uses TRBV30 and TRBJ1-2; 7 nucleotides line up with TRBD1. The CDR3 totals 14 residues. The J segment lost 2 bases and the V segment lost 0 bases, leaving 3 bases of the junction unmatched. Germline CDR1 reads GTSNPN; CDR2 reads SVGIG (reference sequence). Here the CDR3 DNA reads TGTGCCTGGAGTGTACTGACAGGGAACTATGGCTACACCTTC. It encodes CAWSVLTGNYGYTF. Supplemented by reference TRBV30 and TRBJ1-2, the full variable domain reads SQTIHQWPATLVQPVGSPLSLECTVEGTSNPNLYWYRQAAGRGLQLLFYSVGIGQISSEVPQNLSASRPQDRQFILSSKKLLLSDSGFYLCAWSVLTGNYGYTFGSGTRLTVV.

CDR3 in DNA: TGTGCCAGTAGTACCCGGACTAGCGGACCTTACGAGCAGTACTTC. It specifies CASSTRTSGPYEQYF. The chain couples TRBV19 to TRBJ2-7, with TRBD2 identical over 10 bases. Germline V lookup: CDR1 LNHDA, CDR2 SQIVND (reference sequence). Trimming cost V 4 bases and J 4 bases; bases outside gene matches: 7. The CDR3 loop spans 15 amino acids.

This chain uses TRBV7-8 with TRBJ2-1, with 10 bases fitting TRBD1. Germline V gene data show CDR1 as SGHVS and CDR2 as FQNEAQ. The CDR3 extends over 15 amino acids. V gave up 4 bases and J gave up 7 bases; unmatched junction bases: 7. As DNA, the CDR3 is TGTGCCAGCAGCTCAACCGGGACAGGGGATAATGAGCAGTTCTTC. This translates into CASSSTGTGDNEQFF.

The rearrangement uses TRBV7-9 and TRBJ1-5; 7 nucleotides line up with TRBD1. The germline CDR1 and CDR2 sequences are SEHNR and FQNEAQ (reference sequence). The CDR3 covers 13 residues. Trimming at V came to 8 bases and at J to 5 bases, leaving 6 bases not matched to a gene. This CDR3 reads CASAQGNDQPQHF. The CDR3 DNA reads TGTGCCAGCGCACAGGGGAACGATCAGCCCCAGCATTTT. Based on the CDR3 plus reference TRBV7-9 and TRBJ1-5, the full variable domain is DTGVSQNPRHKITKRGQNVTFRCDPISEHNRLYWYRQTLGQGPEFLTYFQNEAQLEKSRLLSDRFSAERPKGSFSTLEIQRTEQGDSAMYLCASAQGNDQPQHFGDGTRLSIL.

The V gene is TRBV12-3 or TRBV12-4, the J gene TRBJ1-1; no firm D call. The germline V and J ends were trimmed by 5 bases and 5 bases, with 9 bases remaining between them. CDR3 length: 12 amino acids. The CDR3 loop reads CASSPDSTEAFF. The DNA for the CDR3 is TGTGCCAGCAGTCCAGACTCGACTGAAGCTTTCTTT.

V usage is TRBV5-6 and J usage is TRBJ1-6; 10 nucleotides agree with TRBD1. The CDR3 sequence is 17 residues long. Trimming removed 4 bases from V and 7 bases from J; junction bases left unmatched: 11. CDR1 and CDR2 from the germline V gene are SGHDT and YYEEEE. The CDR3 sequence: CASSPLPGTGENSPLHF. CDR3 nucleotides: TGTGCCAGCAGCCCACTTCCCGGGACAGGGGAGAATTCACCCCTCCACTTT.

The chain carries TRBV19 and TRBJ1-2; tentative D call: TRBD1 (5 bases). V lost 8 bases and J lost 1, with 11 bases in between. Germline CDR1 reads LNHDA; CDR2 reads SQIVND (reference sequence). The CDR3 consists of 13 residues. The CDR3 protein is CASSVQGNYGYTF. The CDR3 region has the DNA TGTGCCAGTTCAGTTCAGGGTAACTATGGCTACACCTTC.

The CDR3 coding sequence is TGTGCCAGCACCTATTCCGACAGAGTTAAAACTGGGTATGGCTACACCTTC. This sequence encodes CASTYSDRVKTGYGYTF. This chain uses TRBV28 with TRBJ1-2; tentatively, D is TRBD1 (5 bases). The CDR3 has 17 amino acids. Germline V gives CDR1 MDHEN, CDR2 SYDVKM. The V end was cut by 7 bases, the J end by 5 bases, with 26 bases between.

Regarding this clone: The sample contains more than one DNA sequence encoding this CDR3. V usage is TRBV12-3 or TRBV12-4 and J usage is TRBJ1-1; D is ambiguous. The CDR3 extends over 13 amino acids. V shed 3 bases and J shed 4 bases, with 9 bases lying between them. The CDR3 nucleotides are TGTGCCAGCAGTTTGGAGGGAGGCACTGAAGCTTTCTTT. Protein: CASSLEGGTEAFF.